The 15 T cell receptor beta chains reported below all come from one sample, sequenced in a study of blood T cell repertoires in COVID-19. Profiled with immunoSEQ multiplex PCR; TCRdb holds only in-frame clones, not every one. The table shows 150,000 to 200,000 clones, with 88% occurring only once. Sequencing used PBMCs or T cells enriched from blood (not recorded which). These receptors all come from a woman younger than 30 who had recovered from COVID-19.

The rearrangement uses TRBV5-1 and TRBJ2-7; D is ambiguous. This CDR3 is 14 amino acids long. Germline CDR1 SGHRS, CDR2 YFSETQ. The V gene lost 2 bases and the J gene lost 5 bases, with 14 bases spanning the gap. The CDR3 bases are TGCGCCAGCAGCTTATCGACGGGTTTGAACGAGCAGTACTTC. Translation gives CASSLSTGLNEQYF.

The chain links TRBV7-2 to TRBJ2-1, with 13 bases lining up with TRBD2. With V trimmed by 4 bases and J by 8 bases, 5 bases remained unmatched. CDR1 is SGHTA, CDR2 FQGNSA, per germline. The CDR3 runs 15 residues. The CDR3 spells CASSWTSGSRDEQFF. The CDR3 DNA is TGTGCCAGCAGCTGGACTAGCGGGAGTCGGGATGAGCAGTTCTTC.

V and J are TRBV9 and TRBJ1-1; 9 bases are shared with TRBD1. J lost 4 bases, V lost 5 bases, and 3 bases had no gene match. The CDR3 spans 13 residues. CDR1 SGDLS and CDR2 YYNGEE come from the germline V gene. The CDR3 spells CASRRQGGTEAFF. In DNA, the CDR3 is TGTGCCAGCAGAAGACAGGGGGGCACTGAAGCTTTCTTT. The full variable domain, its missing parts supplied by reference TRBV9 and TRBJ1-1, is DSGVTQTPKHLITATGQRVTLRCSPRSGDLSVYWYQQSLDQGLQFLIQYYNGEERAKGNILERFSAQQFPDLHSELNLSSLELGDSALYFCASRRQGGTEAFFGQGTRLTVV.

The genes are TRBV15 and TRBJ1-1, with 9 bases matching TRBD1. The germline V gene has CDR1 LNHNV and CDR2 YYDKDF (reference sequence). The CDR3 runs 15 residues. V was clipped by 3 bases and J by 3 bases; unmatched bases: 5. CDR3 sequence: CATSSRRQGDTEAFF. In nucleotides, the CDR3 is TGTGCCACCAGCAGTCGAAGACAGGGGGACACTGAAGCTTTCTTT.

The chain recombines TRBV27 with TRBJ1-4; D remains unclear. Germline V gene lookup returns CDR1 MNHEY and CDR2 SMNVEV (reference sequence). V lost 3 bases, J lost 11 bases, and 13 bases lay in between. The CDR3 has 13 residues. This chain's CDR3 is CASSFSREPKLFF. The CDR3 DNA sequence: TGTGCCAGCAGTTTCTCCCGGGAGCCCAAACTGTTTTTT.

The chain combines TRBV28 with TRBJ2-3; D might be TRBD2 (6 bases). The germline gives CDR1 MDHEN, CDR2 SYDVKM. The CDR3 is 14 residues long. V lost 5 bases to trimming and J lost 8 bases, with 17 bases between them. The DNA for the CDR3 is TGTGCCAGCAGTCGCCGGGACTCCCGAGGTACGCAGTATTTT. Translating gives CASSRRDSRGTQYF.

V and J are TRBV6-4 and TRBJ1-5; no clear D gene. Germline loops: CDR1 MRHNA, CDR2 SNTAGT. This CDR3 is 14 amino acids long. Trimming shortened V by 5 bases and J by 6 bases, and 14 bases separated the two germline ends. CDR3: CASSTGPGGQPQHF. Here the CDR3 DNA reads TGTGCCAGCAGTACCGGCCCCGGCGGTCAGCCCCAGCATTTT.

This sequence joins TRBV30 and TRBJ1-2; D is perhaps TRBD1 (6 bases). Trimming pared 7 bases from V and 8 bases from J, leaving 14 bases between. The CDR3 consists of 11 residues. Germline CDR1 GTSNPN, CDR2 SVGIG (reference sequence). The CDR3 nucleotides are TGTGCCTATTCGACAGGCGGGGGCTACACCTTC. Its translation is CAYSTGGGYTF.

Written as DNA, the CDR3 is TGTGCCAGTAGCATTCACAGGGTCTCTAACTATGGCTACACCTTC. It yields the protein CASSIHRVSNYGYTF. This chain connects TRBV19 to TRBJ1-2; maybe TRBD1 (6 bases). V lost 6 bases and J 0 bases, leaving 14 bases between the germline ends. Germline lookup yields CDR1 LNHDA and CDR2 SQIVND (reference sequence). This CDR3 has 15 amino acids.

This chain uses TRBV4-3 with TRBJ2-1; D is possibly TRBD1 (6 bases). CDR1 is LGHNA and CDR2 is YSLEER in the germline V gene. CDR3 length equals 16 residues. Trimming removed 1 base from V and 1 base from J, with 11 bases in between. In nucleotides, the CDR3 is TGCGCCAGCAGCCAAGTTTTAGGGGGTTCCTACAATGAGCAGTTCTTC. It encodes CASSQVLGGSYNEQFF.

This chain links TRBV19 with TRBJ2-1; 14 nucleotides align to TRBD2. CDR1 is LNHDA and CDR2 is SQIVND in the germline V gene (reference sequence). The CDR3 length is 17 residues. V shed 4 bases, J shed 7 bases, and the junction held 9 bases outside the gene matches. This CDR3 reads CASSRDSGTSGSNEQFF. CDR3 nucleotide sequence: TGTGCCAGTAGTAGAGATTCCGGGACTAGCGGGAGTAATGAGCAGTTCTTC.

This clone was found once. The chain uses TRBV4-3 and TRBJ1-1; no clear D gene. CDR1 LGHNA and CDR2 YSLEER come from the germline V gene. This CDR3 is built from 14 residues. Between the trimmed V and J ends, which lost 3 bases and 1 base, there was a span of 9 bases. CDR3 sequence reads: CASSQALPNTEAFF. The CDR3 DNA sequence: TGCGCCAGCAGCCAGGCACTACCGAACACTGAAGCTTTCTTT.

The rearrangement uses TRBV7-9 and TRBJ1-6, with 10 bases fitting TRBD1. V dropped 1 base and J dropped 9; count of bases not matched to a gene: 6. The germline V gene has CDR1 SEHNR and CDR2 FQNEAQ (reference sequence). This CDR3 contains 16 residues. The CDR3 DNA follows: TGTGCCAGCAGCTTAGGGGACAGGGGCCGGACTTCACCCCTCCACTTT. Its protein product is CASSLGDRGRTSPLHF.

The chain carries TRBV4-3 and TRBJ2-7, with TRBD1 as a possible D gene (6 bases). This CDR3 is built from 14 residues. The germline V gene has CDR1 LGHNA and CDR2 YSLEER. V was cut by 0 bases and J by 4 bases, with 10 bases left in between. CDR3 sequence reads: CASSQDGGGYEQYF. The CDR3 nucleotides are TGCGCCAGCAGCCAAGATGGGGGCGGATACGAGCAGTACTTC.

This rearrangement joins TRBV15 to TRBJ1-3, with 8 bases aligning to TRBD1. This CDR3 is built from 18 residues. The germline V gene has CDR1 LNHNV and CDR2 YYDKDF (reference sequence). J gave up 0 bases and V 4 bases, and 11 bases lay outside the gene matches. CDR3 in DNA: TGTGCCACCAGCACCCGGACAGGGAAAGGAGTCTCTGGAAACACCATATATTTT. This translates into CATSTRTGKGVSGNTIYF.